In this sample, the clone carrying this TCR beta chain turned up a few times. The table came from immunoSEQ multiplex PCR; TCRdb's copy has only in-frame clones and leaves some out. The sample includes a few hundred thousand clones, roughly 83% of them seen just once. The V gene lost 2 bases and the J gene lost 3 bases, with 8 bases spanning the gap. There are 14 residues in the CDR3. Germline CDR1 reads MNHEY; CDR2 reads SVGAGI. The source of the sample is a study of cytomegalovirus exposure and HLA in healthy donors. The chain carries TRBV6-5 and TRBJ1-5; D remains unclear. Sequencing was carried out using PBMCs. This clonotype was sampled from a woman in her thirties in good health and CMV-seropositive. The CDR3 here is CASSYLSVNQPQHF. The CDR3, as DNA: TGTGCCAGCAGTTACCTCTCCGTCAATCAGCCCCAGCATTTT.